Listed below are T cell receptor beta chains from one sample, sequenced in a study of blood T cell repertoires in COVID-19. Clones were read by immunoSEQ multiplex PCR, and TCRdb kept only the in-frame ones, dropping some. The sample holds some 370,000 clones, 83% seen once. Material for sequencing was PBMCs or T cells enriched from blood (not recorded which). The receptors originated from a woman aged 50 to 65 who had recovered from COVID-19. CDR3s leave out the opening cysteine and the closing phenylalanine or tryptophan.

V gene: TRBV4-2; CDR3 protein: ASSQGQNNSPLH
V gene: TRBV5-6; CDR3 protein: ASSPQGLGGYT
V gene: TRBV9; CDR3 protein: ASSRQGSNQPQH
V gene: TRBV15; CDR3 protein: ATSKTTGRETQY
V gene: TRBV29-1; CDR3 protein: SVDRGQGMNTEAF
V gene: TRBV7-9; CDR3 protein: ASSLAGEHEQF
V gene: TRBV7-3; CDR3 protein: ASSLTGSGELF
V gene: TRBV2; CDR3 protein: ASSGTVVSTEAF
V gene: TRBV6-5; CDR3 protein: ASSYSIIGQGFGYT
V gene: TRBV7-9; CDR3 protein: ASSEGRLYGYT
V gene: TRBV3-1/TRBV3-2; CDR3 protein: ASSQGQGSGELF
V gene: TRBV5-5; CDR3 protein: ASSLFGTGLVEETQY
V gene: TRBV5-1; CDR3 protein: ASSGGQGADSPLH
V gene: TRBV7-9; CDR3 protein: ASTGDRDLH
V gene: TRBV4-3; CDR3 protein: ASSQRVRDYNEQF
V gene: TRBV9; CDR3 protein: ASSVMGQGHYEQY
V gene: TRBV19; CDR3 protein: ASSILMGSTKANYGYT
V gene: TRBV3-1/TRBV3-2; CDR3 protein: ASITNWGDGSYEQY
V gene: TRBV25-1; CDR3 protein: ASSQPSDNSPLH
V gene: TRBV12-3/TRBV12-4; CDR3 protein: ASSRSYEQF
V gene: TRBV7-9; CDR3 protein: ASSSLQGEDTEAF
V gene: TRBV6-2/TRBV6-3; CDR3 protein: ASSYTGTGSEQY
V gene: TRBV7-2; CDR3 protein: ASSPGLAGGTSTDTQY
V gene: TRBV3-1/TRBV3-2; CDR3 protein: ASSLGVSTGTDGYTDTQY
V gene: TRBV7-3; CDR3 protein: ASSAAGTPGTEAF
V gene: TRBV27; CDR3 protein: ASSFRTDRRGYEQY
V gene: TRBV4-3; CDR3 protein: ASSQDVPSGSAPGYEQY
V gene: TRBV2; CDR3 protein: ASSLMTSGGADTQY
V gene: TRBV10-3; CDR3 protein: AISGQSEAF
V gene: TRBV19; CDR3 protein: ASSIRQPPQH
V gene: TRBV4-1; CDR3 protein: ASSQESSYNSPLH
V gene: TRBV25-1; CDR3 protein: ASNPGQNNEKLF